The 26 T cell receptor beta chains presented below share a single source sample, sequenced in a study of blood T cell repertoires in COVID-19. Generated by immunoSEQ multiplex PCR, the TCRdb table keeps only in-frame clones and is missing some. This repertoire shows fewer than 150,000 clones, roughly 87% found once; its top ten account for 18%. Sequences were obtained from PBMCs or T cells enriched from blood (not recorded which). These receptors were taken from a man aged 25 to 40 who had recovered from COVID-19.

Here the CDR3 reads CASSPPGLTSYEQYF. DNA for the CDR3: TGTGCCAGCAGCCCGCCGGGACTCACTTCCTACGAGCAGTACTTC. The chain is built from TRBV14 and TRBJ2-7, with D possibly matching TRBD2 (6 bases). The V end lost 4 bases, the J end lost 1 base, and 14 bases lay between the germline ends. The germline gives CDR1 SGHDN, CDR2 FVKESK. This CDR3 is 15 amino acids long.

The V call is TRBV19, the J call TRBJ2-1; TRBD2 might be the D (5 bases). From germline, CDR1 is LNHDA and CDR2 SQIVND (reference sequence). The CDR3 has 15 residues. Trimming left V 2 bases short and J 0 bases short, with 8 bases between. CDR3 amino acids: CASSIFGDSYNEQFF. The CDR3 region has the DNA TGTGCCAGTAGTATATTCGGGGACTCCTACAATGAGCAGTTCTTC.

The rearrangement uses TRBV3-1 (or the pseudogene TRBV3-2) and TRBJ2-3; TRBD2 matches 7 bases. This CDR3 spans 17 amino acids. V was pared by 0 bases and J by 5 bases, with 11 bases of the junction left unmatched. Germline loops: CDR1 LGHDT, CDR2 YNNKEL (reference sequence). The CDR3 nucleotides read TGTGCCAGCAGCCAAGATTGGAGGGGAGGGTTGCAAGATACGCAGTATTTT. Its translation: CASSQDWRGGLQDTQYF.

This sequence joins TRBV6-1 and TRBJ2-4, with 7 bases fitting TRBD1. In germline, CDR1 is MNHNS, CDR2 SASEGT. J gave up 1 base and V 4 bases, and 19 bases lay outside the gene matches. The CDR3 has 20 amino acids. The CDR3 DNA reads TGTGCCAGCAGTGTTACCGGAAGGGGGCAGAGCCCGACTGCCAAAAACATTCAGTACTTC. Protein sequence: CASSVTGRGQSPTAKNIQYF.

J is TRBJ1-1 and V is TRBV6-1; no clear D gene. This CDR3 has 13 residues. The germline V gene encodes CDR1 MNHNS and CDR2 SASEGT. Trimming removed 2 bases at V and 4 bases at J, with 8 bases between. CDR3 sequence reads: CASSERSFTEAFF. CDR3 DNA sequence: TGTGCCAGCAGTGAAAGGAGTTTCACTGAAGCTTTCTTT.

The J gene is TRBJ2-2, the V gene TRBV18; D is perhaps TRBD2 (5 bases). Germline V CDR1 and CDR2: KGHSH, LQKENI. The CDR3 has 17 residues. V lost 3 bases and J lost 0, with 14 bases in between. CDR3 residues: CASSPKFGVANTGELFF. Here the CDR3 DNA reads TGTGCCAGCTCACCTAAATTCGGGGTCGCGAACACCGGGGAGCTGTTTTTT.

The rearrangement links TRBV3-1 (or the pseudogene TRBV3-2) to TRBJ2-3, with no clear D. This CDR3 comprises 16 residues. V lost 4 bases and J 0 bases, leaving 14 bases between the germline ends. CDR1 is LGHDT, CDR2 YNNKEL, per germline (reference sequence). CDR3 in amino acids: CASSPVAATSTDTQYF. Written as DNA, the CDR3 is TGTGCCAGCAGCCCTGTAGCAGCCACTAGCACAGATACGCAGTATTTT.

V gene TRBV6-6 combines with J gene TRBJ2-7; D ambiguous. V was cut by 6 bases and J by 7 bases, with 10 bases left in between. CDR1 and CDR2 (germline): MNHNY, SVGAGI (reference sequence). The CDR3 loop spans 11 amino acids. CDR3 sequence reads: CASRLTTEQYF. Here the CDR3 DNA reads TGTGCCAGCAGACTTACTACGGAGCAGTACTTC.

This chain connects TRBV5-5 to TRBJ2-7; 8 nucleotides align to TRBD1. The germline CDR1 and CDR2 sequences are SGHKS and YYEKEE (reference sequence). Trimming took 3 bases from V and 3 from J; bases not matched to a gene: 5. The CDR3 runs 14 residues. The DNA for the CDR3 is TGTGCCAGCAGCTGGACAGGGAATTACTACGAGCAGTACTTC. Residues: CASSWTGNYYEQYF.

The chain uses TRBV6-5 and TRBJ1-2; TRBD1 might be the D (5 bases). Trimming stripped 6 bases from V and 8 bases from J, with 13 bases between. Per the germline V gene, CDR1 is MNHEY and CDR2 is SVGAGI. The CDR3 spans 12 residues. The CDR3 DNA reads as TGTGCCAGCAGCCTCGGAGGGGAAGGCTACACCTTC. Protein sequence: CASSLGGEGYTF.

The V and J genes are TRBV19 and TRBJ2-2; perhaps TRBD1 as D (5 bases). The CDR3 sequence is 16 residues long. With 4 bases removed from V and 0 bases from J, the gap between germline ends came to 12 bases. Germline V lookup: CDR1 LNHDA, CDR2 SQIVND (reference sequence). CDR3 amino acids: CASSSKTEANTGELFF. The CDR3 bases are TGTGCCAGTAGTAGCAAGACAGAAGCGAACACCGGGGAGCTGTTTTTT.

J is TRBJ1-4 and V is TRBV5-1; 8 positions agree with TRBD1. This CDR3 has 16 amino acids. With 3 bases clipped from V and 0 bases from J, the junction kept 4 bases outside the gene matches. Per the germline V gene, CDR1 is SGHRS and CDR2 is YFSETQ. The CDR3, as DNA: TGCGCCAGCAGCTCCATACAGGGGGCAACTAATGAAAAACTGTTTTTT. Residues: CASSSIQGATNEKLFF.

This chain joins TRBV7-6 and TRBJ2-6, with a possible D match to TRBD2 (5 bases). The CDR3 has 16 residues. Germline V lookup: CDR1 SGHVS, CDR2 FNYEAQ. V lost 5 bases and J lost 2, with 13 bases in between. The CDR3 DNA sequence: TGTGCCAGCAGCCCCGAGCGGCCGACTGGGGCCAACGTCCTGACTTTC. It codes for CASSPERPTGANVLTF. Using reference TRBV7-6 and TRBJ2-6 for the parts outside the CDR3, the full variable domain is GAGVSQSPRYKVTKRGQDVALRCDPISGHVSLYWYRQALGQGPEFLTYFNYEAQQDKSGLPNDRFSAERPEGSISTLTIQRTEQRDSAMYRCASSPERPTGANVLTFGAGSRLTVL.

This chain joins TRBV21-1 and TRBJ2-3; the table's D call, TRBD1, was not checked against the DNA. TRBV21-1 is shown as a pseudogene. This CDR3 spans 18 amino acids. The CDR3 DNA follows: TGTGCCAGCAGCAAAGAGTGGGACAGGATCGACAGCACAGATACGCAGTATTTT. It codes for CASSKEWDRIDSTDTQYF.

The rearrangement uses TRBV6-5 and TRBJ1-3; 8 nucleotides align to TRBD1. CDR1 is MNHEY, CDR2 SVGAGI, per germline. The CDR3 length is 14 residues. The ends lost 5 bases at V and 3 bases at J; junction bases unmatched: 3. The CDR3 region is CASSQGAGGNTIYF. CDR3 coding DNA: TGTGCCAGCAGTCAGGGGGCAGGTGGAAACACCATATATTTT.

This clone showed up just a few times. The chain carries TRBV7-9 and TRBJ2-4; possibly TRBD1 for D (6 bases). The CDR3 is 14 amino acids. Trimming stripped 6 bases from V and 1 base from J, with 10 bases between. In germline, CDR1 is SEHNR, CDR2 FQNEAQ (reference sequence). The CDR3 protein is CASRPGDAKNIQYF. The CDR3 DNA follows: TGTGCCAGCAGGCCAGGGGACGCCAAAAACATTCAGTACTTC. Based on the CDR3 plus reference TRBV7-9 and TRBJ2-4, the full variable domain is DTGVSQNPRHKITKRGQNVTFRCDPISEHNRLYWYRQTLGQGPEFLTYFQNEAQLEKSRLLSDRFSAERPKGSFSTLEIQRTEQGDSAMYLCASRPGDAKNIQYFGAGTRLSVL.

The rearrangement joins TRBV14 to TRBJ2-4, with D possibly being TRBD2 (5 bases). CDR1 is SGHDN and CDR2 is FVKESK in the germline V gene. Between the trimmed V and J ends, which lost 1 base and 0 bases, there was a span of 13 bases. The length of the CDR3 is 17 residues. As DNA, the CDR3 is TGTGCCAGCAGCCAAGGCCGACGGGGAGAAGCCAAAAACATTCAGTACTTC. Translating it yields CASSQGRRGEAKNIQYF.

This clone showed up just a few times. The rearrangement links TRBV12-3 or TRBV12-4 to TRBJ1-1, with D tentatively TRBD1 (6 bases). The length of the CDR3 is 12 residues. V dropped 3 bases and J dropped 8 bases, with 10 bases sitting between them. The CDR3 here is CASSFMGAEAFF. The DNA of the CDR3 is TGTGCCAGCAGTTTCATGGGGGCCGAAGCTTTCTTT.

V is TRBV29-1 and J is TRBJ2-3; TRBD2 agrees at 8 bases. Trimming cost V 7 bases and J 6 bases; bases outside gene matches: 15. Germline V gene lookup returns CDR1 SQVTM and CDR2 ANQGSEA. CDR3 length equals 15 residues. The CDR3 is CSGISGTSSGDTQYF. The CDR3 DNA reads as TGCAGCGGGATTAGCGGGACGTCCTCCGGTGATACGCAGTATTTT.

This clone has just a few counts. The chain combines TRBV19 with TRBJ2-7; perhaps TRBD1 as D (5 bases). Germline loops: CDR1 LNHDA, CDR2 SQIVND (reference sequence). The CDR3 is 14 amino acids. V was shortened by 5 bases and J by 3 bases, with 14 bases between the two germline ends. CDR3 DNA sequence: TGTGCCAGTAGTCCCTCCAGACAGAACTACGAGCAGTACTTC. The encoded protein is CASSPSRQNYEQYF.

This chain links TRBV5-6 with TRBJ1-4; no clear D gene. V shed 2 bases and J shed 10 bases, with 18 bases lying between them. Germline CDR1 reads SGHDT; CDR2 reads YYEEEE. The CDR3 runs 15 residues. CDR3 in amino acids: CASSLSEVLTRKLFF. The DNA of the CDR3 is TGTGCCAGCAGCTTAAGTGAGGTCCTGACTAGAAAACTGTTTTTT.

The chain recombines TRBV19 with TRBJ2-7; 10 nucleotides match TRBD2. The germline gives CDR1 LNHDA, CDR2 SQIVND (reference sequence). V lost 7 bases to trimming and J lost 4 bases; unmatched junction nucleotides: 10. The CDR3 runs to 15 residues. CDR3 amino acids: CASTASSGSRYEQYF. The CDR3 bases are TGTGCCAGTACCGCTTCTAGCGGGAGTAGGTACGAGCAGTACTTC.

The count of this clone is one. The chain links TRBV27 to TRBJ2-7; 8 positions agree with TRBD1. Germline values: CDR1 MNHEY, CDR2 SMNVEV (reference sequence). There are 14 residues in the CDR3. V shed 3 bases and J 6 bases; nucleotides not matched to a gene: 7. The CDR3 nucleotides are TGTGCCAGCAGTTTTGGACAGGGCCTCGGCGAGCAGTACTTC. Protein: CASSFGQGLGEQYF.

This chain joins TRBV6-5 and TRBJ1-2; D perhaps matches TRBD1 (6 bases). V was cut by 4 bases and J by 8 bases, with 20 bases left in between. Germline lookup yields CDR1 MNHEY and CDR2 SVGAGI. This CDR3 is 15 amino acids long. CDR3 nucleotide sequence: TGTGCCAGCAGTTTCCAACCTACCGGGACACGAGGCTACACCTTC. Translated: CASSFQPTGTRGYTF.

CDR3 loop: CASSLVGSGGATDTQYF. DNA for the CDR3: TGTGCCAGCAGCTTAGTCGGTAGCGGGGGGGCCACAGATACGCAGTATTTT. The chain links TRBV7-8 to TRBJ2-3; 11 bases agree with TRBD2. CDR3 length: 17 amino acids. Germline V gene sequence: CDR1 SGHVS, CDR2 FQNEAQ. V shed 1 base, J shed 2 bases, and the junction held 5 bases outside the gene matches. The full variable domain, completed using reference TRBV7-8 and TRBJ2-3, is GAGVSQSPRYKVAKRGQDVALRCDPISGHVSLFWYQQALGQGPEFLTYFQNEAQLDKSGLPSDRFFAERPEGSVSTLKIQRTQQEDSAVYLCASSLVGSGGATDTQYFGPGTRLTVL.

This clone was seen a few times. V gene TRBV19 combines with J gene TRBJ1-6; 8 bases agree with TRBD1. Losses at the gene ends were 5 bases for V and 9 bases for J; bases not matched to a gene: 6. The CDR3 is 14 residues long. The germline V gene has CDR1 LNHDA and CDR2 SQIVND (reference sequence). CDR3: CASSPGTGGSPLHF. The DNA for the CDR3 is TGTGCCAGTAGTCCGGGGACAGGAGGTTCACCCCTCCACTTT.